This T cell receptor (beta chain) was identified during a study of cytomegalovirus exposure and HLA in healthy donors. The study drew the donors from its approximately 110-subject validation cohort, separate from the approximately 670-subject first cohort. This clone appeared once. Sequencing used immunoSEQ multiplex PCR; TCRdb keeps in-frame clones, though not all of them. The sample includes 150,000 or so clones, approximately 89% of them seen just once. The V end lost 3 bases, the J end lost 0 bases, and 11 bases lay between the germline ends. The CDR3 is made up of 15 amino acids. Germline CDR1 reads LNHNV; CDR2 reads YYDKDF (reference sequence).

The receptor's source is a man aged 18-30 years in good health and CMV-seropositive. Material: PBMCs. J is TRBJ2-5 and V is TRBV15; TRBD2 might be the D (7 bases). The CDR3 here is CATSSGEGDQETQYF. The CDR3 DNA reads TGTGCCACCAGCAGCGGGGAGGGGGACCAAGAGACCCAGTACTTC.